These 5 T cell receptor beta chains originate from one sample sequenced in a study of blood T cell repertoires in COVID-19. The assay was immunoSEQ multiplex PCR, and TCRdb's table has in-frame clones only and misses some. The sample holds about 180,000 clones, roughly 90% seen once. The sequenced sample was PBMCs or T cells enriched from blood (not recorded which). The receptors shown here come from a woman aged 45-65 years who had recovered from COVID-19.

The CDR3 DNA reads TGTGCCAGCGCTCGACAGGCCTACAATGAGCAGTTCTTC. It is translated as CASARQAYNEQFF. This rearrangement joins TRBV5-4 to TRBJ2-1, with D possibly matching TRBD1 (6 bases). There are 13 residues in the CDR3. V was clipped by 7 bases and J by 2 bases, with 10 bases between them. Germline-derived CDR1 and CDR2 are SGHNT and YYREEE (reference sequence).

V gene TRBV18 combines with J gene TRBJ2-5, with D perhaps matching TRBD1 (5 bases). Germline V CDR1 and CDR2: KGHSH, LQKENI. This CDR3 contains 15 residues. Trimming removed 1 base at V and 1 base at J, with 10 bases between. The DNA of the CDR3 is TGTGCCAGCTCACCACTTAAGGGGTCCCAAGAGACCCAGTACTTC. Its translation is CASSPLKGSQETQYF.

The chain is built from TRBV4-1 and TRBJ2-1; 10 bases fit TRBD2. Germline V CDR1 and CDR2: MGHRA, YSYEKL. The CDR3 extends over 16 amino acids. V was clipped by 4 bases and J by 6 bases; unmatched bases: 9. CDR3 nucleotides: TGCGCCAGCAGCCTTACTAGCGGGGAATCGTTCAATGAGCAGTTCTTC. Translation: CASSLTSGESFNEQFF.

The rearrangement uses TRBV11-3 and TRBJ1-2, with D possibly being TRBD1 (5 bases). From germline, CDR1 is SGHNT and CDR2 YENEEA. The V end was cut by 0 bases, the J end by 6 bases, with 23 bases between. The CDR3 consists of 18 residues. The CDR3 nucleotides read TGTGCCAGCAGCTTAGAACGAATCGGGGGAGGGACCCCGAATGGCTACACCTTC. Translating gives CASSLERIGGGTPNGYTF.

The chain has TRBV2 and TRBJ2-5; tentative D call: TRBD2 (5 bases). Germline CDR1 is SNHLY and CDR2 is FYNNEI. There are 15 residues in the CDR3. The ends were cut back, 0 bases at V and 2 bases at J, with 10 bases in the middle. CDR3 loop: CASSEALRGQETQYF. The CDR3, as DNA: TGTGCCAGCAGTGAAGCGCTTCGGGGTCAAGAGACCCAGTACTTC.